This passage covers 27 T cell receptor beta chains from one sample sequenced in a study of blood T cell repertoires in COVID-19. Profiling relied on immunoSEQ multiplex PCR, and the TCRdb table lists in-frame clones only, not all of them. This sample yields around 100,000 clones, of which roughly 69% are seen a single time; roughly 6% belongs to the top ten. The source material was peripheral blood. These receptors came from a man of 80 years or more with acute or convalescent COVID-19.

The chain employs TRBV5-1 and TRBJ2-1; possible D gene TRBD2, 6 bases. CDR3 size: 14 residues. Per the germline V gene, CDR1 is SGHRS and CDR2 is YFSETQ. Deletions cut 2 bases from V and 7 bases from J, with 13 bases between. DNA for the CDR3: TGCGCCAGCAGCTTTAGCGGCCAGACGAATGAGCAGTTCTTC. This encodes CASSFSGQTNEQFF.

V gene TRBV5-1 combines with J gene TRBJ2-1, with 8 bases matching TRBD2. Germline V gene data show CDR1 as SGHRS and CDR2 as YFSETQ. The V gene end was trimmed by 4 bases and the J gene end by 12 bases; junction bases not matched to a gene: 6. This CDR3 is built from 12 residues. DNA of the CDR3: TGCGCCAGCAGCACTAGCGGTCCGTCGCAGTTCTTC. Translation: CASSTSGPSQFF.

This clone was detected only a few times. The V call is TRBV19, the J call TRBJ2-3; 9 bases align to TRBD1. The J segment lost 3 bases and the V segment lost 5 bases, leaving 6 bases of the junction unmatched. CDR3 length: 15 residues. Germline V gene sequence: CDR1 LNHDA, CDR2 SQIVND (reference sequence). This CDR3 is CASSFGTGWTDTQYF. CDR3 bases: TGTGCCAGTAGTTTTGGGACAGGGTGGACAGATACGCAGTATTTT.

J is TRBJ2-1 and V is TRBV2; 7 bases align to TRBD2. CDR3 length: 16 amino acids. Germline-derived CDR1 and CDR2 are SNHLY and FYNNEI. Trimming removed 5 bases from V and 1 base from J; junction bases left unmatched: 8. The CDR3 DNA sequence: TGTGCCAGCAGTCGGTTAGCGGGCCAGTCCTACAATGAGCAGTTCTTC. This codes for CASSRLAGQSYNEQFF.

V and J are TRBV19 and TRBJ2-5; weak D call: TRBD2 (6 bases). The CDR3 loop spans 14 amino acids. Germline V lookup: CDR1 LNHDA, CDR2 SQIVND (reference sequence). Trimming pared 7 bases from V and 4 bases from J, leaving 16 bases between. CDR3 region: CASNAGRPPETQYF. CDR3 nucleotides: TGTGCCAGTAATGCGGGAAGGCCCCCAGAGACCCAGTACTTC.

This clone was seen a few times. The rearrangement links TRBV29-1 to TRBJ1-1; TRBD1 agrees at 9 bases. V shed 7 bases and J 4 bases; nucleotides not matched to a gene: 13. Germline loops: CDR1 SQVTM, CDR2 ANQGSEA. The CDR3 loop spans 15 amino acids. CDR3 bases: TGCAGCGCCCGGACAGGGACAGGGTCTGGCACTGAAGCTTTCTTT. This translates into CSARTGTGSGTEAFF.

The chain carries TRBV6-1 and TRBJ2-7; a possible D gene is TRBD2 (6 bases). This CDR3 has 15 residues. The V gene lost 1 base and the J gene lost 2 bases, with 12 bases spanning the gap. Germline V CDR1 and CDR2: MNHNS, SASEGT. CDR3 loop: CASSEGGTLTYEQYF. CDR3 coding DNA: TGTGCCAGCAGTGAAGGAGGGACTCTCACCTACGAGCAGTACTTC.

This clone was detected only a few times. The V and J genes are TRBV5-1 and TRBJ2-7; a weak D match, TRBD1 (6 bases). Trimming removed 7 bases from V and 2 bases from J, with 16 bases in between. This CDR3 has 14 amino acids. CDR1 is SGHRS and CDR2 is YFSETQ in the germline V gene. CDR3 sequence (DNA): TGCGCCAGCTCACCCGGGACACAAACCTACGAGCAGTACTTC. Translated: CASSPGTQTYEQYF.

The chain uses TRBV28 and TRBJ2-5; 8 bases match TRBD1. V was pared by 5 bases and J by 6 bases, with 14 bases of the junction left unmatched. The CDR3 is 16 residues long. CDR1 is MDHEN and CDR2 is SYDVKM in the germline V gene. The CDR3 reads CASSTHHTGGDQTQYF. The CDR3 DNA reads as TGTGCCAGCAGTACCCATCATACAGGGGGTGATCAGACCCAGTACTTC.

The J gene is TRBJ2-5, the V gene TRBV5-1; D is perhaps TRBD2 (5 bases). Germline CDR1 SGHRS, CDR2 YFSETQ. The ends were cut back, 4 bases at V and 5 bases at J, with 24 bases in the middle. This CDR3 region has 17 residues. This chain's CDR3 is CASSVGWPGLGWETQYF. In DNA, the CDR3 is TGCGCCAGCAGCGTGGGCTGGCCAGGACTCGGGTGGGAGACCCAGTACTTC. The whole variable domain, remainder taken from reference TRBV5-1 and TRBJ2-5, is KAGVTQTPRYLIKTRGQQVTLSCSPISGHRSVSWYQQTPGQGLQFLFEYFSETQRNKGNFPGRFSGRQFSNSRSEMNVSTLELGDSALYLCASSVGWPGLGWETQYFGPGTRLLVL.

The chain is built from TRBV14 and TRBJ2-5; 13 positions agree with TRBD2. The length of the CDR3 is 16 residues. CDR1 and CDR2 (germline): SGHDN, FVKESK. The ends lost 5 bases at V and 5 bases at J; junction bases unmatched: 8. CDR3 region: CASSSGLAGVWETQYF. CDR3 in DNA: TGTGCCAGCAGCTCCGGACTAGCGGGAGTTTGGGAGACCCAGTACTTC. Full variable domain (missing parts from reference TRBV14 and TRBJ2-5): EAGVTQFPSHSVIEKGQTVTLRCDPISGHDNLYWYRRVMGKEIKFLLHFVKESKQDESGMPNNRFLAERTGGTYSTLKVQPAELEDSGVYFCASSSGLAGVWETQYFGPGTRLLVL.

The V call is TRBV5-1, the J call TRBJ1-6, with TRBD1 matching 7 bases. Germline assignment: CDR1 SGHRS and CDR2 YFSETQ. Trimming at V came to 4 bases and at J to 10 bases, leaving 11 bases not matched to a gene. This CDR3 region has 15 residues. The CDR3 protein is CASSDGTALQSPLHF. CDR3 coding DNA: TGCGCCAGCAGCGATGGGACAGCTTTGCAATCACCCCTCCACTTT. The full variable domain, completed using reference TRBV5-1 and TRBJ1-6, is KAGVTQTPRYLIKTRGQQVTLSCSPISGHRSVSWYQQTPGQGLQFLFEYFSETQRNKGNFPGRFSGRQFSNSRSEMNVSTLELGDSALYLCASSDGTALQSPLHFGNGTRLTVT.

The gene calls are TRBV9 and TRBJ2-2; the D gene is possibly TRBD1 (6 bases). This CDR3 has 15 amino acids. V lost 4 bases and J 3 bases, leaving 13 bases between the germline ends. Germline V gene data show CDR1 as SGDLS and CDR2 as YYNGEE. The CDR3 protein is CASSLRTGYTGELFF. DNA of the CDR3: TGTGCCAGCAGCTTACGAACAGGGTACACCGGGGAGCTGTTTTTT.

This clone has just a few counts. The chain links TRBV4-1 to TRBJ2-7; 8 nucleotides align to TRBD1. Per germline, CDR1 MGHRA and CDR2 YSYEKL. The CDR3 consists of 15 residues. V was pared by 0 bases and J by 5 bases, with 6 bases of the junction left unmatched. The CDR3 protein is CASSQENRGRNEQYF. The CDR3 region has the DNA TGCGCCAGCAGCCAAGAAAACAGGGGGAGGAACGAGCAGTACTTC.

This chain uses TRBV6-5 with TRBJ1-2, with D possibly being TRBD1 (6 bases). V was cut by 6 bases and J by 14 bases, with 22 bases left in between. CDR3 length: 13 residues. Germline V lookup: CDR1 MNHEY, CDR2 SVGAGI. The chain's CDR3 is CASRERTAGIGTF. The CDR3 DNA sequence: TGTGCCAGCAGGGAGAGGACAGCCGGCATTGGGACCTTC.

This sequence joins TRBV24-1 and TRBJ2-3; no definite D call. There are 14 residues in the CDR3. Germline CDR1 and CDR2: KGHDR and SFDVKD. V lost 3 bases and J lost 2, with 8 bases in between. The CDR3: CATSDVLFTDTQYF. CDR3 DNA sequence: TGTGCCACCAGTGATGTCCTCTTCACAGATACGCAGTATTTT.

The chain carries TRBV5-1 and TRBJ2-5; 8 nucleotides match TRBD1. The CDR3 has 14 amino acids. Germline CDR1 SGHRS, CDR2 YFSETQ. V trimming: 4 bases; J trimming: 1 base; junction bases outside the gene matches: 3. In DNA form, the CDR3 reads TGCGCCAGCAGCGGACAGGGAGGCCAAGAGACCCAGTACTTC. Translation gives CASSGQGGQETQYF.

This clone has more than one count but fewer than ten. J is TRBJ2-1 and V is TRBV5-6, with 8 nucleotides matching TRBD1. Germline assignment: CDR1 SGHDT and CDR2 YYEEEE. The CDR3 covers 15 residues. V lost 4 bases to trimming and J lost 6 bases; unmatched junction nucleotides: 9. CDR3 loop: CASSATGQVGNEQFF. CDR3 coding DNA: TGTGCCAGCAGCGCCACGGGACAGGTTGGCAATGAGCAGTTCTTC. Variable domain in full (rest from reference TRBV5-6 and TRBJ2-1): DAGVTQSPTHLIKTRGQQVTLRCSPKSGHDTVSWYQQALGQGPQFIFQYYEEEERQRGNFPDRFSGHQFPNYSSELNVNALLLGDSALYLCASSATGQVGNEQFFGPGTRLTVL.

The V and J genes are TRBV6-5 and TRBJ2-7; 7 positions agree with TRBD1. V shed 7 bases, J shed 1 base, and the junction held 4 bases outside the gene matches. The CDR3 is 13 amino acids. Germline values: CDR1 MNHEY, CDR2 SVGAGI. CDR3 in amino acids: CASKTGTSYEQYF. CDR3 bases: TGTGCCAGCAAGACAGGGACATCCTACGAGCAGTACTTC.

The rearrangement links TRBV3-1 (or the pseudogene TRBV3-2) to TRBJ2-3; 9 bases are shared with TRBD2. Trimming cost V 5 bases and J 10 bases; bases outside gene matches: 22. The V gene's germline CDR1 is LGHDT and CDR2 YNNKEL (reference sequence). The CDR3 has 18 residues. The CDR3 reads CASSYPQSSGAARVAQYF. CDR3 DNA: TGTGCCAGCAGCTATCCCCAGTCTAGCGGGGCCGCGAGAGTTGCGCAGTATTTT.

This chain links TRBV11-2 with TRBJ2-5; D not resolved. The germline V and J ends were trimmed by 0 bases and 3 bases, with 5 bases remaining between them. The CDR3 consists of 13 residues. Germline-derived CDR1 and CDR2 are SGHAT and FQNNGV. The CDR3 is CASSLEREETQYF. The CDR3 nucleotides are TGTGCCAGCAGCTTAGAGAGAGAAGAGACCCAGTACTTC. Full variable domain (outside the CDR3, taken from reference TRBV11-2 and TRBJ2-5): EAGVAQSPRYKIIEKRQSVAFWCNPISGHATLYWYQQILGQGPKLLIQFQNNGVVDDSQLPKDRFSAERLKGVDSTLKIQPAKLEDSAVYLCASSLEREETQYFGPGTRLLVL.

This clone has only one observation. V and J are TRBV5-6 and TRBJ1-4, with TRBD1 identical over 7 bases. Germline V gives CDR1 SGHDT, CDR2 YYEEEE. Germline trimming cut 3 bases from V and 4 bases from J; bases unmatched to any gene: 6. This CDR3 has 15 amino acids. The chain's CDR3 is CASSSRPGGNEKLFF. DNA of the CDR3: TGTGCCAGCAGCTCCCGTCCAGGGGGTAATGAAAAACTGTTTTTT.

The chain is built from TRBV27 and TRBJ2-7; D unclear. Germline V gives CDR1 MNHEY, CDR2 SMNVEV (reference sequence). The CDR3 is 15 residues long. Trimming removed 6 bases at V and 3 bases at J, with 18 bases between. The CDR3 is CASSPSPTPLYEQYF. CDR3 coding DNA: TGTGCCAGCAGCCCCTCCCCTACCCCCCTCTACGAGCAGTACTTC.

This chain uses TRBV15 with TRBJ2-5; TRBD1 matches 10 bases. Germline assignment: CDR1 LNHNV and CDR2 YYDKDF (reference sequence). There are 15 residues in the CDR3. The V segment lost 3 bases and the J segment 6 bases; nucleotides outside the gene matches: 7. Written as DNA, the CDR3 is TGTGCCACCAGCAGGGGGGACAGGGGCGGCCAGACCCAGTACTTC. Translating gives CATSRGDRGGQTQYF.

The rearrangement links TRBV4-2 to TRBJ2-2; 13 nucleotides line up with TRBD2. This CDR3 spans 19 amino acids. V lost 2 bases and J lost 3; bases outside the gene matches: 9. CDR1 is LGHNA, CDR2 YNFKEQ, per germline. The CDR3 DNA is TGTGCCAGCAGCCAATCCCCACTAGCGGGAGGGCCTCACACCGGGGAGCTGTTTTTT. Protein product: CASSQSPLAGGPHTGELFF.

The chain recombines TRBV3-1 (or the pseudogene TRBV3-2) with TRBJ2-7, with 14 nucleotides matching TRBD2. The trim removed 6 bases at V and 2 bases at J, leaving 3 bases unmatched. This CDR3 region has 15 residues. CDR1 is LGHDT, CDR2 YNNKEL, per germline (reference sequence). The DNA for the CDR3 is TGTGCCAGCAGACGGGGACTAGCGGGGGCCTACGAGCAGTACTTC. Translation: CASRRGLAGAYEQYF.

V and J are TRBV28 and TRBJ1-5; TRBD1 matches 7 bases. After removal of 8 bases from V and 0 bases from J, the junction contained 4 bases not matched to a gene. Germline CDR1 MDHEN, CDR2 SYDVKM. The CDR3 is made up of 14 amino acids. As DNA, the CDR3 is TGTGCCAGCCAGCAGGGGGGTAGCAATCAGCCCCAGCATTTT. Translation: CASQQGGSNQPQHF.